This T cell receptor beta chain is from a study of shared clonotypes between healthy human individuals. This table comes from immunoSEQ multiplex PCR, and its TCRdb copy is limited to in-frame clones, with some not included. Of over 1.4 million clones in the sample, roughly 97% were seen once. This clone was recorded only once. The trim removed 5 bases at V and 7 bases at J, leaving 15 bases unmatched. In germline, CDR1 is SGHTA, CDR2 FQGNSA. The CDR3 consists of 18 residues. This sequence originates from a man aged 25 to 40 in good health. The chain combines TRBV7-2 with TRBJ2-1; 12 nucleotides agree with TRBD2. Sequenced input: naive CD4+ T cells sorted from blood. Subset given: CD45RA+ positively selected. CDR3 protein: CASSLPTRPSGRANEQFF. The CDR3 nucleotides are TGTGCCAGCAGCCTACCTACTCGTCCTAGCGGGAGGGCGAATGAGCAGTTCTTC.